These 22 T cell receptor beta chains came from one sample sequenced in a study of blood T cell repertoires in COVID-19. Generated by immunoSEQ multiplex PCR, the TCRdb table keeps only in-frame clones and is missing some. In the table there are roughly 240,000 clones, 84% of which are singletons. The sample consisted of peripheral blood. These receptors all come from a man aged 40-55 years who had recovered from COVID-19.

The chain combines TRBV30 with TRBJ2-7, with a tentative D call TRBD1 (6 bases). Germline lookup yields CDR1 GTSNPN and CDR2 SVGIG (reference sequence). V lost 2 bases to trimming and J lost 3 bases, with 20 bases between them. There are 16 residues in the CDR3. The CDR3 sequence is CAWSQPRTARHYEQYF. The CDR3 coding sequence is TGTGCCTGGAGTCAACCCCGGACAGCCAGACACTACGAGCAGTACTTC. The variable domain in full, with the rest retrieved from reference TRBV30 and TRBJ2-7, is SQTIHQWPATLVQPVGSPLSLECTVEGTSNPNLYWYRQAAGRGLQLLFYSVGIGQISSEVPQNLSASRPQDRQFILSSKKLLLSDSGFYLCAWSQPRTARHYEQYFGPGTRLTVT.

The chain has TRBV5-1 and TRBJ2-1; TRBD2 is a possible D gene (5 bases). Trimming took off 4 bases at V and 9 bases at J, with 17 bases between the two ends. The CDR3 has 14 amino acids. The germline gives CDR1 SGHRS, CDR2 YFSETQ. CDR3 protein: CASSGPARGGEQFF. The DNA for the CDR3 is TGCGCCAGCAGCGGGCCAGCTCGGGGTGGTGAGCAGTTCTTC.

There are a few counts of this clone. The genes are TRBV6-5 and TRBJ2-3; 12 nucleotides agree with TRBD2. This CDR3 contains 14 residues. Germline V gene sequence: CDR1 MNHEY, CDR2 SVGAGI. J lost 6 bases, V lost 5 bases, and 3 bases had no gene match. The CDR3 coding sequence is TGTGCCAGCAGTACGACTAGCGGGGGTGATACGCAGTATTTT. Protein product: CASSTTSGGDTQYF.

The gene calls are TRBV9 and TRBJ1-2; 11 bases align to TRBD1. V trimming: 0 bases; J trimming: 4 bases; junction bases outside the gene matches: 2. CDR1 SGDLS and CDR2 YYNGEE come from the germline V gene. The CDR3 covers 15 residues. The CDR3 nucleotides are TGTGCCAGCAGCGTAGGGACAGGGGGCAGCTATGGCTACACCTTC. This gives the protein CASSVGTGGSYGYTF.

This clone is a singleton in its sample. This sequence joins TRBV10-1 and TRBJ2-1; 7 bases are a match to TRBD1. The CDR3 runs 16 residues. The germline V gene encodes CDR1 WNHNN and CDR2 SYGVQD (reference sequence). The V and J ends lost 5 bases and 1 base, in that order; junction bases with no gene match: 8. CDR3 in DNA: TGCGCCAGCAGTCGGGACAGTTGGGGATCCTACAATGAGCAGTTCTTC. Translation gives CASSRDSWGSYNEQFF.

The chain has TRBV28 and TRBJ1-1; perhaps TRBD1 as D (5 bases). The CDR3 length is 16 residues. Trimming shortened V by 6 bases and J by 0 bases, and 17 bases separated the two germline ends. CDR1 and CDR2 from the germline V gene are MDHEN and SYDVKM. The DNA for the CDR3 is TGTGCCAGCAGACTTAGACAGAGCCCTATGAACACTGAAGCTTTCTTT. This sequence encodes CASRLRQSPMNTEAFF. Drawing the rest from reference TRBV28 and TRBJ1-1, the complete variable domain is DVKVTQSSRYLVKRTGEKVFLECVQDMDHENMFWYRQDPGLGLRLIYFSYDVKMKEKGDIPEGYSVSREKKERFSLILESASTNQTSMYLCASRLRQSPMNTEAFFGQGTRLTVV.

This sequence joins TRBV30 and TRBJ1-2, with D perhaps TRBD1 (6 bases). Germline values: CDR1 GTSNPN, CDR2 SVGIG (reference sequence). The CDR3 consists of 13 residues. Trimming stripped 6 bases from V and 8 bases from J, with 19 bases between. The CDR3 DNA sequence: TGTGCCTGCGTTAACAGGGTCGGGAAAGGCTACACCTTC. Translated: CACVNRVGKGYTF.

This rearrangement joins TRBV5-6 to TRBJ2-3; 8 bases line up with TRBD1. CDR1 is SGHDT and CDR2 is YYEEEE in the germline V gene. The CDR3 sequence is 15 residues long. The ends lost 4 bases at V and 0 bases at J; junction bases unmatched: 4. CDR3 protein: CASSPGTGSTDTQYF. The CDR3 DNA sequence: TGTGCCAGCAGCCCGGGGACAGGTAGCACAGATACGCAGTATTTT.

There are a few counts of this clone. Its ends do not fully match the called genes, so a read error is possible. V gene TRBV7-7 combines with J gene TRBJ2-1; a weak D match, TRBD2 (7 bases). CDR1 and CDR2 from the germline V gene are SSHAT and FNYEAQ (reference sequence). This CDR3 is 15 amino acids long. The CDR3 protein is CASSLVGGPYNEQFF. CDR3 in DNA: TGTGCTAGCAGCTTAGTCGGGGGGCCGTACAATGAGCAGTTCTTC.

The gene calls are TRBV10-3 and TRBJ2-3; 8 bases align to TRBD2. The trim removed 9 bases at V and 0 bases at J, leaving 2 bases unmatched. Germline values: CDR1 ENHRY, CDR2 SYGVKD. This CDR3 contains 13 residues. The CDR3 DNA is TGTGCCATGAGCGGGAGCAGCACAGATACGCAGTATTTT. Translating it yields CAMSGSSTDTQYF.

A single count supports this clone. The chain joins TRBV7-2 to TRBJ2-1; 7 bases line up with TRBD2. This CDR3 region has 15 residues. Germline V lookup: CDR1 SGHTA, CDR2 FQGNSA. J lost 4 bases, V lost 4 bases, and 7 bases had no gene match. CDR3 loop: CASSSQSGGYNEQFF. The CDR3 nucleotides are TGTGCCAGCAGCTCCCAGTCCGGGGGGTACAATGAGCAGTTCTTC.

CDR3 sequence reads: CASSRGREQGGMNTEAFF. CDR3 DNA sequence: TGTGCCAGCAGCCGGGGTCGAGAGCAGGGGGGCATGAACACTGAAGCTTTCTTT. V and J are TRBV7-2 and TRBJ1-1, with 7 bases identical to TRBD1. Trimming cost V 5 bases and J 0 bases; bases outside gene matches: 15. The CDR3 has 18 residues. Germline V gene data show CDR1 as SGHTA and CDR2 as FQGNSA.

The rearrangement joins TRBV3-1 (or the pseudogene TRBV3-2) to TRBJ2-7; D perhaps matches TRBD2 (6 bases). Between the trimmed V and J ends, which lost 0 bases and 0 bases, there was a span of 18 bases. The V gene's germline CDR1 is LGHDT and CDR2 YNNKEL (reference sequence). This CDR3 spans 18 amino acids. CDR3 sequence reads: CASSQDLPWAGTSYEQYF. The CDR3 DNA follows: TGTGCCAGCAGCCAAGATCTCCCTTGGGCGGGGACCTCCTACGAGCAGTACTTC.

In the case of this clone: Other DNA sequences from this sample encode an identical CDR3 as well. The rearrangement joins TRBV5-1 to TRBJ1-4; 8 bases fit TRBD1. CDR1 and CDR2 from the germline V gene are SGHRS and YFSETQ. The CDR3 runs to 14 residues. Losses at the gene ends were 3 bases for V and 8 bases for J; bases not matched to a gene: 6. The CDR3 coding sequence is TGCGCCAGCAGCTCCGGGACAGGAGACGAAAAACTGTTTTTT. This sequence encodes CASSSGTGDEKLFF.

The V gene is TRBV13, the J gene TRBJ1-1; a possible D gene is TRBD1 (6 bases). V was pared by 7 bases and J by 6 bases, with 18 bases between. This CDR3 region has 14 residues. Germline lookup yields CDR1 PRHDT and CDR2 FYEKMQ (reference sequence). In DNA form, the CDR3 reads TGTGCCAGCAACCTGGGGGCAGGAAAACCTGAAGCTTTCTTT. Translation gives CASNLGAGKPEAFF.

The DNA of the CDR3 is TGTGCCAGCACGGGACAGCGAGGGGCCGGGGAGCTGTTTTTT. Encoded protein: CASTGQRGAGELFF. The gene calls are TRBV18 and TRBJ2-2; 7 nucleotides line up with TRBD1. This CDR3 comprises 14 residues. The junction had 9 bases not matched to a gene; V was cut back by 8 bases and J by 6 bases. Per the germline V gene, CDR1 is KGHSH and CDR2 is LQKENI.

This clone appeared a single time. The chain recombines TRBV15 with TRBJ2-1; no firm D call. Trimming shortened V by 4 bases and J by 0 bases, and 13 bases separated the two germline ends. CDR3 length: 16 amino acids. Per germline, CDR1 LNHNV and CDR2 YYDKDF (reference sequence). This CDR3 is CATSTFSTSSYNEQFF. The CDR3 DNA follows: TGTGCCACCAGCACGTTCTCTACGAGCTCCTACAATGAGCAGTTCTTC.

The V call is TRBV7-2, the J call TRBJ1-1; the match to TRBD1 covers 8 bases. The CDR3 length is 14 residues. After removal of 2 bases from V and 10 bases from J, the junction contained 9 bases not matched to a gene. In germline, CDR1 is SGHTA, CDR2 FQGNSA. The CDR3: CASSLSRQGHGAFF. CDR3 sequence (DNA): TGTGCCAGCAGCTTATCGCGACAGGGGCACGGAGCTTTCTTT.

This rearrangement joins TRBV10-1 to TRBJ2-2, with D perhaps matching TRBD2 (6 bases). V was shortened by 8 bases and J by 2 bases, with 15 bases between the two germline ends. Germline values: CDR1 WNHNN, CDR2 SYGVQD (reference sequence). The CDR3 totals 15 residues. The DNA of the CDR3 is TGCGCCAGCCCACGAACTAGCCCAAACACCGGGGAGCTGTTTTTT. Translated: CASPRTSPNTGELFF.

The chain employs TRBV7-2 and TRBJ2-1; no firm D call. Germline CDR1 SGHTA, CDR2 FQGNSA. V gave up 0 bases and J gave up 0 bases, with 9 bases separating them. This CDR3 has 16 amino acids. The CDR3 loop reads CASSLALSPSYNEQFF. DNA for the CDR3: TGTGCCAGCAGCTTAGCGCTTAGTCCCTCCTACAATGAGCAGTTCTTC.

This clone has more than one count but fewer than ten. This sequence joins TRBV3-1 (or the pseudogene TRBV3-2) and TRBJ2-1, with 9 bases lining up with TRBD1. Germline V gene sequence: CDR1 LGHDT, CDR2 YNNKEL (reference sequence). The CDR3 sequence is 16 residues long. Trimming removed 5 bases from V and 2 bases from J; junction bases left unmatched: 7. CDR3 in DNA: TGTGCCAGCAGCTTCCGGAGGACAGGGGCCTACAATGAGCAGTTCTTC. It specifies CASSFRRTGAYNEQFF.

The genes are TRBV9 and TRBJ2-3; D possibly corresponds to TRBD2 (6 bases). Trimming took 0 bases from V and 3 from J, leaving 8 bases between them. Germline loops: CDR1 SGDLS, CDR2 YYNGEE. The CDR3 runs to 14 residues. The CDR3 loop is CASSVAEGTDTQYF. CDR3 sequence (DNA): TGTGCCAGCAGCGTAGCGGAGGGGACAGATACGCAGTATTTT. The complete variable domain, with remaining parts taken from reference TRBV9 and TRBJ2-3, reads DSGVTQTPKHLITATGQRVTLRCSPRSGDLSVYWYQQSLDQGLQFLIQYYNGEERAKGNILERFSAQQFPDLHSELNLSSLELGDSALYFCASSVAEGTDTQYFGPGTRLTVL.